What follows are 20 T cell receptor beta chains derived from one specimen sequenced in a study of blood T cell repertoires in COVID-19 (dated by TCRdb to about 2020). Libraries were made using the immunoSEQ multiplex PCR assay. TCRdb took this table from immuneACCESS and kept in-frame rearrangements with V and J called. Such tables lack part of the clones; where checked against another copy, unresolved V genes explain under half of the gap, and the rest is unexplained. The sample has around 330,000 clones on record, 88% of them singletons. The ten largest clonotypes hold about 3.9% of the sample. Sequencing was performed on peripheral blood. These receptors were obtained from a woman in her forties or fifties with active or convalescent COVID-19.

This CDR3 reads CASSLAGTGVYGYTF. The CDR3 nucleotides read TGTGCCAGCAGCTTGGCCGGGACAGGGGTTTATGGCTACACCTTC. V usage is TRBV5-4 and J usage is TRBJ1-2; 10 nucleotides line up with TRBD1. The germline V gene encodes CDR1 SGHNT and CDR2 YYREEE (reference sequence). Trimming cost V 0 bases and J 5 bases; bases outside gene matches: 4. CDR3 size: 15 residues.

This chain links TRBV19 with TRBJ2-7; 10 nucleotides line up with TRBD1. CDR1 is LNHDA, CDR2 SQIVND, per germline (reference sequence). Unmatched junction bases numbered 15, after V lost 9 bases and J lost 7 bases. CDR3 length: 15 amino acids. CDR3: CASAGFGTGVGEQYF. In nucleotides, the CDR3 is TGTGCCAGCGCCGGATTCGGGACAGGGGTTGGAGAGCAGTACTTC.

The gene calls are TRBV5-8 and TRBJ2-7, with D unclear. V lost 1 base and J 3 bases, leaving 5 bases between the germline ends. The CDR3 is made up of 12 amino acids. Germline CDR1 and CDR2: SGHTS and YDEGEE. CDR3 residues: CASSLYGYEQYF. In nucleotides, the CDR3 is TGTGCCAGCAGCTTGTACGGCTACGAGCAGTACTTC.

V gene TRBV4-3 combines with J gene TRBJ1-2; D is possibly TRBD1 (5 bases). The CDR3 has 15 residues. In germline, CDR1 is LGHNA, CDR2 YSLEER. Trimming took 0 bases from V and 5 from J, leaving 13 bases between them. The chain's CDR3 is CASSQDSGSVYGYTF. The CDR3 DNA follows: TGCGCCAGCAGCCAAGATTCAGGGTCGGTGTATGGCTACACCTTC.

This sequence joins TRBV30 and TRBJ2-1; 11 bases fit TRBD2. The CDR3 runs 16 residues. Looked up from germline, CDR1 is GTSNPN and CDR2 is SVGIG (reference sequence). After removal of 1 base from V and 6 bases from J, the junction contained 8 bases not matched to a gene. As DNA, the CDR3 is TGTGCCTGGAGTGGAATAGCGGGGGGGCTCAGCAATGAGCAGTTCTTC. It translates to CAWSGIAGGLSNEQFF.

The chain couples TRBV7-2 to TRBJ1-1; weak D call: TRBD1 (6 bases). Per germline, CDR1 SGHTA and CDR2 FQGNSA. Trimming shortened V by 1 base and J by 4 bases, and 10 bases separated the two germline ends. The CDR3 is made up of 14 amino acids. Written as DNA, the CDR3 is TGTGCCAGCAGCTTAGGTAGGGGGAGCACTGAAGCTTTCTTT. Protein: CASSLGRGSTEAFF.

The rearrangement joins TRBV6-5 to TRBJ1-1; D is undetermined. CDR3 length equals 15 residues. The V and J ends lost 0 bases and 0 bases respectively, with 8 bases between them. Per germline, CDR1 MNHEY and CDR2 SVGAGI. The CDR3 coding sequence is TGTGCCAGCAGTTACTCGTCGGCGGTGAACACTGAAGCTTTCTTT. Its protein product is CASSYSSAVNTEAFF.

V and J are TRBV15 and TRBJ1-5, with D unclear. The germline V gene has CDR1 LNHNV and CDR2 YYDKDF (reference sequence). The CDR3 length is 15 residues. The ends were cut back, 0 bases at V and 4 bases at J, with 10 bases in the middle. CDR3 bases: TGTGCCACCAGCAGAGATGGGAGACAAAATCAGCCCCAGCATTTT. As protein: CATSRDGRQNQPQHF.

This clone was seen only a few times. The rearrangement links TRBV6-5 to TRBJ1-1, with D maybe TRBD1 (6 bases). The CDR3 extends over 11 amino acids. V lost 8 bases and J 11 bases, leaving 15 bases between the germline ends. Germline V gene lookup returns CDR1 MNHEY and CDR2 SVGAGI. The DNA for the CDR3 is TGTGCCAGCGGGCCCCACAGGGTTGCTTTCTTT. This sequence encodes CASGPHRVAFF.

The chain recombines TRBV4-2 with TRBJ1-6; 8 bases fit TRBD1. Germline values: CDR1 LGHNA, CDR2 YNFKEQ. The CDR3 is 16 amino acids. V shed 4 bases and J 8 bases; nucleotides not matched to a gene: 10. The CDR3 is CASSPLPDRVDSPLHF. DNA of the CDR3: TGTGCCAGCAGCCCCCTCCCGGACAGGGTTGATTCACCCCTCCACTTT.

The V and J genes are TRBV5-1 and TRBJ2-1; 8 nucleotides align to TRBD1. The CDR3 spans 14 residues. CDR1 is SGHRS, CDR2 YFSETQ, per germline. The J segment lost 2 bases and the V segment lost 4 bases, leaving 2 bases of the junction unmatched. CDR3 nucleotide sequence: TGCGCCAGCAGCCCAGGGGGCCCCTACAATGAGCAGTTCTTC. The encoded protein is CASSPGGPYNEQFF.

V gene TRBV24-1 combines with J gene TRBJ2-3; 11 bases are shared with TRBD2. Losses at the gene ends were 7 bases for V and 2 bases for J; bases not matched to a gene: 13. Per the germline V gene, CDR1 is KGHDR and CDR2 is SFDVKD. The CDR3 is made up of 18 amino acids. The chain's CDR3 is CATRPGRLAGGSTDTQYF. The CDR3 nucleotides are TGTGCCACCAGGCCTGGGAGGCTAGCGGGAGGTTCCACAGATACGCAGTATTTT.

CDR3 in DNA: TGCGCCAGCACACGGGGGACAGGCACCTACGAGCAGTACTTC. This codes for CASTRGTGTYEQYF. The V and J genes are TRBV5-1 and TRBJ2-7; 8 bases match TRBD1. Trimming removed 6 bases from V and 2 bases from J; junction bases left unmatched: 7. From germline, CDR1 is SGHRS and CDR2 YFSETQ. The CDR3 runs 14 residues.

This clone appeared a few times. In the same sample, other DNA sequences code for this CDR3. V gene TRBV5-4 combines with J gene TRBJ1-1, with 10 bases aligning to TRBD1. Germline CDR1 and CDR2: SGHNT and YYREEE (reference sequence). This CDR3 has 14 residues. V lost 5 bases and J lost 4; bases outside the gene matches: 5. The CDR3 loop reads CASRSGTGVTEAFF. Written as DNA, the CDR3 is TGTGCCAGCAGATCCGGGACAGGGGTCACTGAAGCTTTCTTT.

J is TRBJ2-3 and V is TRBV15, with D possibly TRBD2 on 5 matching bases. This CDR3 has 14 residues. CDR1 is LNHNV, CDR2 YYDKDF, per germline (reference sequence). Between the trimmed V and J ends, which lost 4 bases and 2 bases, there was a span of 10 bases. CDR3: CATSIGLHTDTQYF. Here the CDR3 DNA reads TGTGCCACCAGCATTGGACTCCACACAGATACGCAGTATTTT.

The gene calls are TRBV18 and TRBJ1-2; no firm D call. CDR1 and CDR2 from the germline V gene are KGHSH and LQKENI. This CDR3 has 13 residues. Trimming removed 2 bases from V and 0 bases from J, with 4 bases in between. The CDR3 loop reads CASSPESNYGYTF. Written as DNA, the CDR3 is TGTGCCAGCTCACCAGAGTCTAACTATGGCTACACCTTC. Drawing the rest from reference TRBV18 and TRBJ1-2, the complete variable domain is NAGVMQNPRHLVRRRGQEARLRCSPMKGHSHVYWYRQLPEEGLKFMVYLQKENIIDESGMPKERFSAEFPKEGPSILRIQQVVRGDSAAYFCASSPESNYGYTFGSGTRLTVV.

The CDR3 protein is CGGGGPGANVLTF. In DNA form, the CDR3 reads TGTGGAGGGGGAGGGCCTGGGGCCAACGTCCTGACTTTC. The chain joins TRBV7-8 to TRBJ2-6; a possible D gene is TRBD2 (7 bases). The length of the CDR3 is 13 residues. The germline gives CDR1 SGHVS, CDR2 FQNEAQ.

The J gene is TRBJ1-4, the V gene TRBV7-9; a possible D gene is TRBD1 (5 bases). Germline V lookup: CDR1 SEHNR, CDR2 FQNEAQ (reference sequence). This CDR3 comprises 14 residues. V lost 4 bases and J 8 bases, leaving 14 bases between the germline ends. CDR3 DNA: TGTGCCAGCAGCTCCAGGGCAGCGGGGGAAAAACTGTTTTTT. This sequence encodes CASSSRAAGEKLFF.

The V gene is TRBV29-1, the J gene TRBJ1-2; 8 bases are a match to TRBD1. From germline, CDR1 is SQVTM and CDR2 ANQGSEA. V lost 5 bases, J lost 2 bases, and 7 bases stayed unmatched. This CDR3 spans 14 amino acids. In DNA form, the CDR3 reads TGCAGCGTTCTTAAACAGGGGGGGAACTATGGCTACACCTTC. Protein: CSVLKQGGNYGYTF.

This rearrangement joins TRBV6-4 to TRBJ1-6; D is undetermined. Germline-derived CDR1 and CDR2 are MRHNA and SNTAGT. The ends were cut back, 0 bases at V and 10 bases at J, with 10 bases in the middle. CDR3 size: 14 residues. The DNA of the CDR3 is TGTGCCAGCAGTGACTCGTTTCGAGGCTCACCCCTCCACTTT. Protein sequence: CASSDSFRGSPLHF.